Here is one T cell receptor beta chain with its context. Antigen unknown. Germline loops: CDR1 MNHNY, CDR2 SVGAGI (reference sequence). V gave up 5 bases and J gave up 0 bases; unmatched junction bases: 6. CDR3 length equals 16 residues. This sample was taken from a study of siplizumab effects on memory and regulatory T cells. Study-wide results and caveats: Siplizumab significantly brought down the alloreactive sequences that trace back to unstimulated CD4+ memory cells.

Assays examined 90,000 to 100,000 TCR templates per sample. Profiled with immunoSEQ multiplex PCR; TCRdb holds only in-frame clones, not every one. Among about 120,000 clones listed, about 94% were seen once. The rearrangement joins TRBV6-6 to TRBJ2-7; 11 bases fit TRBD1. The material sequenced was non-Treg CD4+ T cells sorted from blood. The sequence derives from a human donor in good health. The CDR3 loop is CASSPGQGAVSYEQYF. The DNA of the CDR3 is TGTGCCAGCAGTCCCGGACAGGGGGCCGTCTCCTACGAGCAGTACTTC.